This T cell receptor beta chain comes out of a study of cytomegalovirus exposure and HLA in healthy donors. Only a few counts were recorded for this clone. Its specificity is unknown. Points from the study as a whole: A list of roughly 180 TCR beta chains associated with cytomegalovirus was given. A later analysis showed that HLA-associated TCR beta chains had undergone more clonal expansion than equally common others. A missense variant in DCLRE1C was later tied to TCR beta V- and J-gene trimming. In an earlier analysis, productive rearrangement rates for most beta V segments clustered near 87% or 30%.

The PCR used 60 Vbeta and 13 Jbeta primers. Data came from immunoSEQ multiplex PCR; TCRdb stores just in-frame clones and leaves some out. The repertoire holds more than 95,000 clones, with over 8% as singletons. Germline V CDR1 and CDR2: LNHDA, SQIVND (reference sequence). V dropped 5 bases and J dropped 6 bases, with 10 bases sitting between them. The CDR3 is 12 amino acids. The chain links TRBV19 to TRBJ1-2; D not resolved. This receptor was obtained from a man aged 30-40 years in good health and CMV-seronegative. The sequenced sample consisted of PBMCs. CDR3 protein: CASSWTVDGYTF. As DNA, the CDR3 is TGTGCCAGTAGTTGGACTGTGGATGGCTACACCTTC.